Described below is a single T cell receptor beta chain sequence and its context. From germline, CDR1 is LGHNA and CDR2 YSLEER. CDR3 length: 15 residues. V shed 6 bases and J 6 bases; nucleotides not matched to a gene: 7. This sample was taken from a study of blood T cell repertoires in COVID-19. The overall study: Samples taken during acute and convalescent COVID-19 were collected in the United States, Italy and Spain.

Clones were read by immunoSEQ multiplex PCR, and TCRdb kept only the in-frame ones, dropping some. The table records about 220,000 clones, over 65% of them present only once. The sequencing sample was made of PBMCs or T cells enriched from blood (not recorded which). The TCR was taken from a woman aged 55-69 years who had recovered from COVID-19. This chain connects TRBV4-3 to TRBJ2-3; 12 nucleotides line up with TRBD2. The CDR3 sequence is CASSPSGGALDTQYF. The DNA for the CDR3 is TGCGCCAGCAGTCCTAGCGGGGGGGCCTTGGATACGCAGTATTTT.